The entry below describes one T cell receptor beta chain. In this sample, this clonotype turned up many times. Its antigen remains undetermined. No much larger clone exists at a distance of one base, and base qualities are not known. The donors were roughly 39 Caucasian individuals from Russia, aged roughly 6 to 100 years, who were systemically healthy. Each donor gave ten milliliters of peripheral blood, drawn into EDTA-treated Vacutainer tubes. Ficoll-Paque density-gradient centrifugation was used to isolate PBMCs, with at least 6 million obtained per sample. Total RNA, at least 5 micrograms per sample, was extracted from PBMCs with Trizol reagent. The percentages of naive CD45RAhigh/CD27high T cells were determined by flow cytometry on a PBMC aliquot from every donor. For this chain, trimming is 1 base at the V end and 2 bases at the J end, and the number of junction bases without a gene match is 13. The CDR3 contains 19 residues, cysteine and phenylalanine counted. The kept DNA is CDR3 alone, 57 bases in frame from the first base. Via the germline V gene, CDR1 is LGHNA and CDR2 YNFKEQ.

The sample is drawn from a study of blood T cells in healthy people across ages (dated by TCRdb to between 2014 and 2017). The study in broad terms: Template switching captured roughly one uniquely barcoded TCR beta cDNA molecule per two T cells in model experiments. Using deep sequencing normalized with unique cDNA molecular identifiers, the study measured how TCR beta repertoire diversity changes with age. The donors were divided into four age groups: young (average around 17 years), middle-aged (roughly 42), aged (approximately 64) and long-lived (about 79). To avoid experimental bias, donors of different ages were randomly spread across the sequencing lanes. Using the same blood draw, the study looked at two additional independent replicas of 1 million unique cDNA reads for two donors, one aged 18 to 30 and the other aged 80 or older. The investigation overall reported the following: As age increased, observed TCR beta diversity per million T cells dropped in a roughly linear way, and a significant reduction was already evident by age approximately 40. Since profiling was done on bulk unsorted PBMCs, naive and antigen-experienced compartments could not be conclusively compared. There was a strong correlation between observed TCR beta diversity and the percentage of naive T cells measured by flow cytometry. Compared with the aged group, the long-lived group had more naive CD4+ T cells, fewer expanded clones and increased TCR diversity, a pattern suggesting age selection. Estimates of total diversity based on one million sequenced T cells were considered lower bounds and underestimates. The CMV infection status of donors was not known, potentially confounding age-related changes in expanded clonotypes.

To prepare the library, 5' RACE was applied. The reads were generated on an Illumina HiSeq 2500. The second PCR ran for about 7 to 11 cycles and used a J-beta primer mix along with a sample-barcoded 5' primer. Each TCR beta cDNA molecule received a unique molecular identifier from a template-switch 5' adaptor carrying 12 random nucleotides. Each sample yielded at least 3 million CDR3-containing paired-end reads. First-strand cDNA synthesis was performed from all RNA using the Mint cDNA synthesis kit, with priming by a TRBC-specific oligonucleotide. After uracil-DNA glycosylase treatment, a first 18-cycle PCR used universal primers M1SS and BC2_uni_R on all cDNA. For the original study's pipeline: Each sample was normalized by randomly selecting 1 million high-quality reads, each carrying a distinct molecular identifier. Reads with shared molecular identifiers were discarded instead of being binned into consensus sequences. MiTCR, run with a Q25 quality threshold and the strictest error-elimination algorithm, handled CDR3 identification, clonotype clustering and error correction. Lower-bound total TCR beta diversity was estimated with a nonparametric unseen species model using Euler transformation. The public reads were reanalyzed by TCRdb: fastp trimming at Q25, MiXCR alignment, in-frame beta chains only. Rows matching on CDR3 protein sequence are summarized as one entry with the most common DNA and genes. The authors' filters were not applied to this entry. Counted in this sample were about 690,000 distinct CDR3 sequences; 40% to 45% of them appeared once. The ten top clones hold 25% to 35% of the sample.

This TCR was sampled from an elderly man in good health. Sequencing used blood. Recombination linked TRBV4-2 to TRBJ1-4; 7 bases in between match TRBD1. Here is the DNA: TGTGCCAGCAGCCAAGGGCGGTTTAGGGGGCGCCCCACTAATGAAAAACTGTTTTTT. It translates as CASSQGRFRGRPTNEKLFF.